This T cell receptor beta chain was profiled in a study of response to subunit inactivated influenza vaccine. Whole-study findings and limits: With each seasonal influenza vaccination, the authors suggested, few new T cells are recruited.

Per the germline V gene, CDR1 is SGHRS and CDR2 is YFSETQ. V dropped 0 bases and J dropped 4; count of bases not matched to a gene: 6. This CDR3 is built from 16 residues. TCRdb passed the RT-PCR reads through MiXCR, listing each CDR3 protein once. The table shows 400,000 to 650,000 distinct CDR3 sequences, with roughly 7.6% occurring only once. The table lists this clonotype with many counts. Its antigen is not known. This rearrangement joins TRBV5-1 to TRBJ2-1; TRBD2 matches 8 bases. This receptor was identified in a man aged 45 to 70 who received an inactivated influenza vaccine. The sample in question was PBMCs from blood, obtained less than 30 months after vaccination. The CDR3: CASSLDRAGAYNEQFF. CDR3 DNA sequence: TGCGCCAGCAGCTTGGATCGAGCGGGGGCTTACAATGAGCAGTTCTTC.